The next 10 T cell receptor beta chains were all read from a single sample in a study of T cell repertoires and HLA-DP antigens (dated by TCRdb to 2016 to 2019). These receptors' targets are unknown. Receptor libraries were prepared by the immunoSEQ multiplex PCR assay. The table comes from immuneACCESS by way of TCRdb, which keeps in-frame sequences with V and J called. Part of the clones is missing from these tables; in studies checked, under half for an unresolved V gene and the rest for unknown reasons. The sample table lists roughly 110,000 clones, over 90% of them with a count of one. In total, the top ten clones hold about 0.25% of the sample. The sequenced sample consisted of CD4+ T cells from PBMCs. Receptors were obtained from a young woman in good health and CMV-seronegative.

This clone has more than one count but fewer than ten. This sequence joins TRBV5-8 and TRBJ1-5, with D unclear. The germline V and J ends were trimmed by 0 bases and 4 bases, with 2 bases remaining between them. This CDR3 region has 12 residues. Germline CDR1 reads SGHTS; CDR2 reads YDEGEE. Here the CDR3 reads CASSLENQPQHF. Here the CDR3 DNA reads TGTGCCAGCAGCTTGGAAAATCAGCCCCAGCATTTT. The full variable domain, in which reference TRBV5-8 and TRBJ1-5 provide the parts outside the CDR3, is EAGVTQSPTHLIKTRGQQATLRCSPISGHTSVYWYQQALGLGLQFLLWYDEGEERNRGNFPPRFSGRQFPNYSSELNVNALELEDSALYLCASSLENQPQHFGDGTRLSIL.

CDR3 DNA sequence: TGTGCCGCCCGGACTAGCGGGAGGGTCCACGAGCAGTACTTC. It is translated as CAARTSGRVHEQYF. The chain employs TRBV6-6 and TRBJ2-7; 15 positions agree with TRBD2. CDR1 is MNHNY, CDR2 SVGAGI, per germline (reference sequence). The CDR3 consists of 14 residues. V lost 11 bases and J lost 5; bases outside the gene matches: 7.

This chain joins TRBV7-9 and TRBJ2-7; TRBD2 matches 12 bases. CDR1 SEHNR and CDR2 FQNEAQ come from the germline V gene (reference sequence). Trimming took 5 bases from V and 1 from J; bases not matched to a gene: 15. The CDR3 sequence is 19 residues long. Here the CDR3 DNA reads TGTGCCAGCAGCCCCACCCCGGGACTAGCGGGTAGTCGGTCCTACGAGCAGTACTTC. Encoded protein: CASSPTPGLAGSRSYEQYF.

A single count supports this clone. V and J are TRBV28 and TRBJ2-7, with D possibly matching TRBD2 (6 bases). The V gene's germline CDR1 is MDHEN and CDR2 SYDVKM. The CDR3 runs to 14 residues. The V gene lost 7 bases and the J gene lost 4 bases, with 17 bases spanning the gap. The CDR3 coding sequence is TGTGCCAGCACCCGAAGACTAGAACCTTACGAGCAGTACTTC. This encodes CASTRRLEPYEQYF.

The chain is built from TRBV14 and TRBJ2-1; 12 nucleotides align to TRBD2. The CDR3 loop spans 16 amino acids. The germline V gene has CDR1 SGHDN and CDR2 FVKESK. Trimming removed 4 bases from V and 5 bases from J; junction bases left unmatched: 6. The CDR3 bases are TGTGCCAGCAGCCCATGGACTAGCGGGAAGGACAATGAGCAGTTCTTC. The encoded protein is CASSPWTSGKDNEQFF.

J is TRBJ1-6 and V is TRBV7-8, with TRBD1 identical over 7 bases. CDR1 is SGHVS and CDR2 is FQNEAQ in the germline V gene. The CDR3 consists of 18 residues. Trimming at V came to 1 base and at J to 0 bases, leaving 6 bases not matched to a gene. CDR3 nucleotide sequence: TGTGCCAGCAGCTTAGGGGACAGTAGAAGCTCCTATAATTCACCCCTCCACTTT. This encodes CASSLGDSRSSYNSPLHF.

This clone was observed once. The chain uses TRBV25-1 and TRBJ1-5; 7 bases match TRBD1. The length of the CDR3 is 14 residues. The germline V gene has CDR1 MGHDK and CDR2 SYGVNS. J gave up 2 bases and V 9 bases, and 7 bases lay outside the gene matches. This chain's CDR3 is CASRQGRGNQPQHF. The CDR3 nucleotides read TGTGCCAGTCGACAGGGCCGTGGCAATCAGCCCCAGCATTTT.

The chain links TRBV18 to TRBJ1-5; a possible D gene is TRBD1 (6 bases). In germline, CDR1 is KGHSH, CDR2 LQKENI. The CDR3 has 15 residues. Deletions cut 4 bases from V and 0 bases from J, with 10 bases between. The CDR3 sequence: CASSLGQLSNQPQHF. CDR3 nucleotide sequence: TGTGCCAGCTCACTTGGACAGCTTAGCAATCAGCCCCAGCATTTT.

The chain combines TRBV27 with TRBJ1-1; 7 nucleotides align to TRBD1. The CDR3 runs to 16 residues. V lost 8 bases, J lost 4 bases, and 16 bases stayed unmatched. Germline V CDR1 and CDR2: MNHEY, SMNVEV (reference sequence). CDR3 in DNA: TGTGCCAGCTCGGACAGGCGAGGGGAAAGTCTCACTGAAGCTTTCTTT. Amino acids: CASSDRRGESLTEAFF.

J is TRBJ1-2 and V is TRBV19; D is uncertain. Between the trimmed V and J ends, which lost 3 bases and 2 bases, there was a span of 1 base. This CDR3 contains 11 residues. From germline, CDR1 is LNHDA and CDR2 SQIVND (reference sequence). The CDR3 reads CASSMNYGYTF. The CDR3 coding sequence is TGTGCCAGTAGTATGAACTATGGCTACACCTTC.